These 17 T cell receptor beta chains share one sample of origin, sequenced in a study of blood T cell repertoires in COVID-19. Repertoires were generated with immunoSEQ multiplex PCR, while TCRdb's copy carries only in-frame clones and drops some. Of under 100,000 clones listed, roughly 86% are singletons. The sample consisted of peripheral blood. Receptors originate from a man aged 55 to 70 with acute or convalescent COVID-19.

The chain has TRBV7-2 and TRBJ2-3; D is unresolved. The CDR3 extends over 13 amino acids. Looked up from germline, CDR1 is SGHTA and CDR2 is FQGNSA. V was pared by 6 bases and J by 6 bases, with 13 bases between. CDR3 nucleotide sequence: TGTGCCAGCAGTTTGGGCAACATGGATACGCAGTATTTT. Translating it yields CASSLGNMDTQYF.

The rearrangement uses TRBV5-4 and TRBJ2-2; weak D call: TRBD2 (5 bases). Germline-derived CDR1 and CDR2 are SGHNT and YYREEE (reference sequence). The CDR3 is 17 amino acids. Trimming shortened V by 0 bases and J by 4 bases, and 16 bases separated the two germline ends. Here the CDR3 DNA reads TGTGCCAGCAGCTTGGCCGCTGGGCCCCGGGGCACCGGGGAGCTGTTTTTT. Translating it yields CASSLAAGPRGTGELFF.

The chain links TRBV7-8 to TRBJ2-1; D is perhaps TRBD2 (6 bases). Germline V gives CDR1 SGHVS, CDR2 FQNEAQ. The CDR3 contains 15 residues. Trimming took off 5 bases at V and 1 base at J, with 12 bases between the two ends. CDR3 amino acids: CASSPRGTSYNEQFF. The CDR3, as DNA: TGTGCCAGCAGCCCACGAGGGACTTCCTACAATGAGCAGTTCTTC.

The chain links TRBV1 to TRBJ2-1; the listed D gene, TRBD1, was not tested against the DNA. TRBV1 counts as a pseudogene. The length of the CDR3 is 13 residues. The CDR3 sequence is CTSSRPSYNEQFF. The CDR3 DNA is TGCACCAGCAGCCGTCCCAGTTACAATGAGCAGTTCTTC.

The chain recombines TRBV7-2 with TRBJ2-1, with D possibly matching TRBD2 (5 bases). Germline V gene lookup returns CDR1 SGHTA and CDR2 FQGNSA. The CDR3 length is 15 residues. V lost 5 bases, J lost 0 bases, and 11 bases lay in between. The CDR3 region is CASSPSGSSYNEQFF. CDR3 nucleotide sequence: TGTGCCAGCAGCCCCAGCGGCAGCTCCTACAATGAGCAGTTCTTC.

V usage is TRBV18 and J usage is TRBJ2-7, with TRBD1 matching over 8 bases. CDR3 length: 15 amino acids. J gave up 0 bases and V 3 bases, and 4 bases lay outside the gene matches. Germline V gives CDR1 KGHSH, CDR2 LQKENI. The CDR3 DNA follows: TGTGCCAGCTCACCCTCCAGGGGGCTCTCCTACGAGCAGTACTTC. As protein: CASSPSRGLSYEQYF.

The chain combines TRBV7-6 with TRBJ1-1, with a weak D call TRBD1 (5 bases). In germline, CDR1 is SGHVS, CDR2 FNYEAQ. V lost 5 bases to trimming and J lost 1 base, with 8 bases between them. This CDR3 region has 13 residues. This CDR3 reads CASSPQGNTEAFF. CDR3 bases: TGTGCCAGCAGCCCCCAGGGGAACACTGAAGCTTTCTTT.

The J gene is TRBJ2-7, the V gene TRBV6-1, with 7 nucleotides matching TRBD2. Germline lookup yields CDR1 MNHNS and CDR2 SASEGT. V trimming: 2 bases; J trimming: 3 bases; junction bases outside the gene matches: 4. The CDR3 loop spans 14 amino acids. The CDR3 DNA reads TGTGCCAGCAGTGAACTAGCGGACGACTACGAGCAGTACTTC. Protein: CASSELADDYEQYF.

The V call is TRBV4-2, the J call TRBJ2-1; the match to TRBD2 covers 9 bases. This CDR3 region has 16 residues. The germline V gene has CDR1 LGHNA and CDR2 YNFKEQ. With V trimmed by 1 base and J by 4 bases, 5 bases remained unmatched. The CDR3 nucleotides read TGTGCCAGCAGCCAAGCTGCGGGGGGGGAATACAATGAGCAGTTCTTC. This gives the protein CASSQAAGGEYNEQFF.

The chain's CDR3 is CASRPGVSGETQYF. The CDR3, as DNA: TGCGCCAGCAGGCCCGGGGTGTCCGGGGAGACCCAGTACTTC. The chain links TRBV5-1 to TRBJ2-5; D is possibly TRBD2 (5 bases). Germline assignment: CDR1 SGHRS and CDR2 YFSETQ. The CDR3 has 14 residues. The V end lost 5 bases, the J end lost 5 bases, and 16 bases lay between the germline ends. Filled out from reference TRBV5-1 and TRBJ2-5, the complete variable domain reads KAGVTQTPRYLIKTRGQQVTLSCSPISGHRSVSWYQQTPGQGLQFLFEYFSETQRNKGNFPGRFSGRQFSNSRSEMNVSTLELGDSALYLCASRPGVSGETQYFGPGTRLLVL.

V is TRBV21-1 and J is TRBJ1-3; the listed D gene, TRBD1, was not tested against the DNA. TRBV21-1 is reported as a pseudogene. The CDR3 is made up of 16 amino acids. The CDR3 region has the DNA TGTGCCAGCAGCAACCCTGGACAGGGAAGGAGAAACACCATATATTTT. This codes for CASSNPGQGRRNTIYF.

This chain uses TRBV18 with TRBJ1-2; 7 bases are shared with TRBD1. This CDR3 has 14 amino acids. CDR1 is KGHSH, CDR2 LQKENI, per germline. V shed 3 bases and J 4 bases; nucleotides not matched to a gene: 5. CDR3 amino acids: CASSPPGQLYGYTF. CDR3 sequence (DNA): TGTGCCAGCTCACCCCCGGGACAGCTCTATGGCTACACCTTC.

The chain employs TRBV4-2 and TRBJ1-6; no clear D gene. Germline lookup yields CDR1 LGHNA and CDR2 YNFKEQ. Trimming removed 6 bases from V and 8 bases from J, with 11 bases in between. CDR3 length: 13 residues. The CDR3 here is CASRPESHSPLHF. As DNA, the CDR3 is TGTGCCAGCAGACCTGAGAGTCATTCACCCCTCCACTTT.

V usage is TRBV6-5 and J usage is TRBJ2-7; D is possibly TRBD1 (6 bases). Germline CDR1 and CDR2: MNHEY and SVGAGI. Trimming removed 7 bases from V and 3 bases from J, with 10 bases in between. The CDR3 loop spans 12 amino acids. DNA for the CDR3: TGTGCCAGCACCTCGGACAGCTACGAGCAGTACTTC. It encodes CASTSDSYEQYF.

As DNA, the CDR3 is TGTGCTAGTGGTTCCGGACAGGGAGCCCCAAGAGACACCATATATTTT. Amino acids: CASGSGQGAPRDTIYF. The V call is TRBV12-5, the J call TRBJ1-3; 8 bases align to TRBD1. The germline CDR1 and CDR2 sequences are LGHNT and FRNRAP. The CDR3 spans 16 residues. Trimming at V came to 4 bases and at J to 8 bases, leaving 13 bases not matched to a gene.

This chain uses TRBV5-4 with TRBJ1-5; D might be TRBD1 (5 bases). Between the trimmed V and J ends, which lost 5 bases and 8 bases, there was a span of 11 bases. There are 12 residues in the CDR3. Germline V CDR1 and CDR2: SGHNT, YYREEE (reference sequence). DNA for the CDR3: TGTGCCAGCAGTTCGCGGGGGGAGCCCCAGCATTTT. Encoded protein: CASSSRGEPQHF.

This clone was observed a handful of times. The V and J genes are TRBV4-1 and TRBJ1-2, with a weak D call TRBD1 (6 bases). The CDR3 loop spans 15 amino acids. V was cut by 2 bases and J by 4 bases, with 14 bases left in between. Germline lookup yields CDR1 MGHRA and CDR2 YSYEKL. The CDR3 loop is CASSQRAGDIYGYTF. CDR3 in DNA: TGCGCCAGCAGCCAACGGGCAGGGGATATCTATGGCTACACCTTC.